One sample yielded the 20 T cell receptor beta chains listed below, sequenced in a study of shared clonotypes between healthy human individuals. Naivety among CD8 cells was defined by CD45RO negativity and positive CCR7 selection, thereby excluding terminally differentiated effector memory CD45RA+ cells. Clones were sequenced by immunoSEQ multiplex PCR, and TCRdb holds only the in-frame ones, with some missing. The sample consists of roughly 2 million clones, about 95% of them appearing once. The sequenced material came from naive CD8+ T cells sorted from blood. These receptors came from a man younger than 35 in good health.

On this clone itself: Its ends do not fully match the called genes, so a read error is possible. This rearrangement joins TRBV7-7 to TRBJ2-5, with 7 bases fitting TRBD2. CDR1 and CDR2 (germline): SSHAT, FNYEAQ (reference sequence). The CDR3 is 14 residues long. CDR3 sequence reads: CASSPAGVQETQYF. CDR3 DNA sequence: TGTGCTAGCAGCCCCGCGGGGGTCCAAGAGACCCAGTACTTC.

This chain uses TRBV28 with TRBJ1-5, with D tentatively TRBD1 (5 bases). CDR1 and CDR2 from the germline V gene are MDHEN and SYDVKM. The CDR3 contains 15 residues. The V and J ends lost 7 bases and 6 bases respectively, with 19 bases between them. The CDR3 reads CASTPGQGGGQPQHF. The CDR3 nucleotides are TGTGCCAGCACCCCAGGGCAGGGAGGTGGTCAGCCCCAGCATTTT. The variable domain in full, completed from reference TRBV28 and TRBJ1-5, reads DVKVTQSSRYLVKRTGEKVFLECVQDMDHENMFWYRQDPGLGLRLIYFSYDVKMKEKGDIPEGYSVSREKKERFSLILESASTNQTSMYLCASTPGQGGGQPQHFGDGTRLSIL.

V gene TRBV6-5 combines with J gene TRBJ2-5; tentative D call: TRBD2 (6 bases). With 5 bases removed from V and 4 bases from J, the gap between germline ends came to 11 bases. CDR1 is MNHEY, CDR2 SVGAGI, per germline. The CDR3 runs to 13 residues. The CDR3 sequence is CASSPGLRETQYF. For the CDR3, the DNA is TGTGCCAGCAGTCCGGGACTGCGAGAGACCCAGTACTTC.

The V gene is TRBV6-5, the J gene TRBJ2-2; D possibly corresponds to TRBD1 (5 bases). The germline V and J ends were trimmed by 6 bases and 8 bases, with 7 bases remaining between them. The CDR3 contains 11 residues. Per germline, CDR1 MNHEY and CDR2 SVGAGI. The CDR3 nucleotides read TGTGCCAGCAGCAACAGGGGGGAGCTGTTTTTT. This sequence encodes CASSNRGELFF.

This chain links TRBV4-1 with TRBJ1-5, with D perhaps matching TRBD1 (5 bases). CDR1 is MGHRA, CDR2 YSYEKL, per germline. The CDR3 contains 12 residues. V lost 4 bases and J 9 bases, leaving 10 bases between the germline ends. CDR3 coding DNA: TGCGCCAGCAGCCCTTTGGGGGGGCCCCAGCATTTT. It encodes CASSPLGGPQHF.

The chain uses TRBV9 and TRBJ1-1; no definite D call. This CDR3 contains 15 residues. Germline V gene sequence: CDR1 SGDLS, CDR2 YYNGEE. Trimming cost V 3 bases and J 4 bases, with 16 bases left between them. The DNA for the CDR3 is TGTGCCAGCAGCGCCGTGTCGGGAAAGGTCACTGAAGCTTTCTTT. Amino acids: CASSAVSGKVTEAFF. The entire variable domain, with the rest obtained from reference TRBV9 and TRBJ1-1, is as follows: DSGVTQTPKHLITATGQRVTLRCSPRSGDLSVYWYQQSLDQGLQFLIQYYNGEERAKGNILERFSAQQFPDLHSELNLSSLELGDSALYFCASSAVSGKVTEAFFGQGTRLTVV.

The J gene is TRBJ1-2, the V gene TRBV29-1; possibly TRBD1 for D (6 bases). The CDR3 extends over 15 amino acids. Looked up from germline, CDR1 is SQVTM and CDR2 is ANQGSEA. Trimming took 0 bases from V and 3 from J, leaving 14 bases between them. Here the CDR3 DNA reads TGCAGCGTTGAAGACGGGGACACGGGCTACTATGGCTACACCTTC. Its translation is CSVEDGDTGYYGYTF.

In DNA, the CDR3 is TGTGCCAGCAGCTCGGACAGGGGGCTCCTATCAAGGCAGCCCCAGCATTTT. This encodes CASSSDRGLLSRQPQHF. This chain connects TRBV7-9 to TRBJ1-5; 11 bases are shared with TRBD1. With 4 bases clipped from V and 7 bases from J, the junction kept 12 bases outside the gene matches. The CDR3 covers 17 residues. The V gene's germline CDR1 is SEHNR and CDR2 FQNEAQ (reference sequence).

The chain joins TRBV6-1 to TRBJ1-6; D remains ambiguous. The ends were cut back, 3 bases at V and 5 bases at J, with 11 bases in the middle. The V gene's germline CDR1 is MNHNS and CDR2 SASEGT. The CDR3 consists of 15 residues. CDR3 region: CASSEARGNNSPLHF. CDR3 sequence (DNA): TGTGCCAGCAGTGAGGCCCGCGGGAATAATTCACCCCTCCACTTT.

The chain combines TRBV10-3 with TRBJ2-2; 12 positions agree with TRBD2. From germline, CDR1 is ENHRY and CDR2 SYGVKD. The CDR3 spans 16 residues. The V gene end was trimmed by 6 bases and the J gene end by 5 bases; junction bases not matched to a gene: 7. The CDR3 DNA reads as TGTGCCATCAGCCCGACTAGCGGGAGAAATACCGGGGAGCTGTTTTTT. Protein: CAISPTSGRNTGELFF.

The chain carries TRBV27 and TRBJ2-1; 11 nucleotides match TRBD2. CDR1 MNHEY and CDR2 SMNVEV come from the germline V gene (reference sequence). The CDR3 loop spans 17 amino acids. V was pared by 4 bases and J by 5 bases, with 10 bases of the junction left unmatched. Here the CDR3 reads CASSSRTSGFLDNEQFF. DNA of the CDR3: TGTGCCAGCAGTTCCCGGACTAGCGGGTTTCTTGACAATGAGCAGTTCTTC.

The sample holds one count of this clone. The CDR3 DNA follows: TGCAGCGTTGAAGTAGGCCAGGGGGGTAACGGCTACACCTTC. Translated, it gives CSVEVGQGGNGYTF. The chain has TRBV29-1 and TRBJ1-2; 7 bases line up with TRBD1. Trimming removed 1 base from V and 8 bases from J; junction bases left unmatched: 10. This CDR3 is built from 14 residues. From germline, CDR1 is SQVTM and CDR2 ANQGSEA.

The V gene is TRBV11-2, the J gene TRBJ2-3, with 10 bases fitting TRBD2. The CDR3 is made up of 17 amino acids. The V segment lost 6 bases and the J segment 0 bases; nucleotides outside the gene matches: 9. Germline CDR1 and CDR2: SGHAT and FQNNGV. CDR3 DNA sequence: TGTGCCAGCAGAAGAACTAGCGGGGCGTCTAGCACAGATACGCAGTATTTT. It translates to CASRRTSGASSTDTQYF.

The gene calls are TRBV9 and TRBJ2-3; D may be TRBD1 (6 bases). Trimming shortened V by 0 bases and J by 4 bases, and 9 bases separated the two germline ends. The CDR3 loop spans 14 amino acids. Germline V gene data show CDR1 as SGDLS and CDR2 as YYNGEE. In DNA, the CDR3 is TGTGCCAGCAGCGTAGGGACAGCGGCAGATACGCAGTATTTT. Residues: CASSVGTAADTQYF.

The chain employs TRBV6-6 and TRBJ2-5; D gene ambiguous. The V and J ends lost 8 bases and 2 bases respectively, with 9 bases between them. CDR3 size: 12 residues. Germline values: CDR1 MNHNY, CDR2 SVGAGI (reference sequence). DNA for the CDR3: TGTGCCAGCTTTGACACGCAAGAGACCCAGTACTTC. Amino acid sequence: CASFDTQETQYF.

Notes on this clone: The sample contains more than one DNA sequence encoding this CDR3. The V and J genes are TRBV2 and TRBJ1-5; D remains unclear. Between the trimmed V and J ends, which lost 1 base and 0 bases, there was a span of 4 bases. This CDR3 has 14 amino acids. Germline assignment: CDR1 SNHLY and CDR2 FYNNEI. The CDR3 DNA is TGTGCCAGCAGTGAAGGGGGTAGCAATCAGCCCCAGCATTTT. Translating gives CASSEGGSNQPQHF.

J is TRBJ2-1 and V is TRBV28; weak D call: TRBD2 (5 bases). Germline V lookup: CDR1 MDHEN, CDR2 SYDVKM. CDR3 length: 16 amino acids. The V end was cut by 6 bases, the J end by 1 base, with 16 bases between. The DNA of the CDR3 is TGTGCCAGCAGCTCATTGAGGGAAGTATCCTACAATGAGCAGTTCTTC. It encodes CASSSLREVSYNEQFF.

The chain recombines TRBV6-4 with TRBJ2-1, with 13 bases matching TRBD2. The CDR3 is 15 amino acids. V was pared by 1 base and J by 10 bases, with 4 bases of the junction left unmatched. Per germline, CDR1 MRHNA and CDR2 SNTAGT. The CDR3 sequence: CASSDFTSGRVEQFF. CDR3 in DNA: TGTGCCAGCAGTGACTTCACTAGCGGGAGGGTAGAGCAGTTCTTC.

The chain joins TRBV6-1 to TRBJ2-3; 7 positions match TRBD1. After removal of 6 bases from V and 1 base from J, the junction contained 4 bases not matched to a gene. The V gene's germline CDR1 is MNHNS and CDR2 SASEGT. This CDR3 region has 14 residues. In DNA, the CDR3 is TGTGCCAGCAGACAGGGGCTCGGCACAGATACGCAGTATTTT. Translation: CASRQGLGTDTQYF.

This clone was recorded once. The chain uses TRBV5-1 and TRBJ2-5; D is unclear. Trimming cost V 0 bases and J 5 bases, with 5 bases left between them. In germline, CDR1 is SGHRS, CDR2 YFSETQ. CDR3 length equals 12 residues. This CDR3 is CASSLARETQYF. The CDR3 nucleotides read TGCGCCAGCAGCTTGGCCAGGGAGACCCAGTACTTC.